This TCR beta chain was identified during a study of blood T cell repertoires in COVID-19. Produced via immunoSEQ multiplex PCR; TCRdb's table is partial and in-frame only. The table records around 300,000 clones, approximately 85% of them present only once. This CDR3 region has 11 residues. The V end was cut by 2 bases, the J end by 3 bases, with 2 bases between. Germline V CDR1 and CDR2: SGHDT, YYEEEE. This sequence joins TRBV5-6 and TRBJ2-5; D unresolved. The TCR was taken from a woman in her 70s with acute or convalescent COVID-19. Specimen: peripheral blood. Written as DNA, the CDR3 is TGTGCCAGCAGCTTTAAAGAGACCCAGTACTTC. This codes for CASSFKETQYF.